One T cell receptor (beta chain) is described in this entry. This sample is drawn from a study of OX40 agonist ivuxolimab in advanced cancers. Libraries were prepared by immunoSEQ multiplex PCR; TCRdb keeps only in-frame clonotypes and omits some of them. The table lists thousands of clones, around 64% of them singletons. The receptor was isolated from an adult with an advanced solid tumor such as melanoma, head and neck, liver or kidney cancer. This material consisted of CD4+ or CD8+ T cells sorted from blood, taken in a trial of the OX40 agonist ivuxolimab.

CDR3 nucleotides: TGTGCCATCAGTGAGTCGAGGGGTAACACTGAAGCTTTCTTT. Its protein is CAISESRGNTEAFF. The chain couples TRBV10-3 to TRBJ1-1; D may be TRBD1 (5 bases). Germline V gene data show CDR1 as ENHRY and CDR2 as SYGVKD. The V gene lost 0 bases and the J gene lost 2 bases, with 7 bases spanning the gap. CDR3 length: 14 amino acids.